A selection of T cell receptor beta chains follows, all from one sample in a study of cytomegalovirus exposure and HLA in healthy donors. Only in-frame clones appear in the TCRdb table, and some are missing; sequencing was by immunoSEQ multiplex PCR. The sample carries about 98,000 clones, about three quarters recorded once. Sequencing input: PBMCs. The receptor source for this set is a human donor in good health. CDR3s include the opening cysteine and the closing phenylalanine or tryptophan. D genes are given only for firm matches. Clone size is given for some rows only: seen once, a few or many times, or a class if the clone is expanded.

TGTGCCAGCAGCTCCGGATATGCGCGGTTACCCTACGAGCAGTACTTC	CASSSGYARLPYEQYF	NA	TRBV7-2	TRBJ2-7	NA
TGTGCCAGCAGTGAACTAGCGGGGCAACCGGGGGAGCAGTTCTTC	CASSELAGQPGEQFF	NA	TRBV6-4	TRBJ2-1	TRBD2
TGCGCCAGCAGCCAAGACCCCCAGGGGGCAGCCCAAGAGACCCAGTACTTC	CASSQDPQGAAQETQYF	few	TRBV4-1	TRBJ2-5	TRBD1
TGCAGCTCTACCGGGACAGGGGGGAATGAAAAACTGTTTTTT	CSSTGTGGNEKLFF	few	TRBV29-1	TRBJ1-4	TRBD1
TGTGCCAGCAGCTTTGGCCTAGCGGGGGAAAGGGAGACCCAGTACTTC	CASSFGLAGERETQYF	NA	TRBV11-2	TRBJ2-5	TRBD2
TGTGCCAGCAGTGACCCTGGACAGCGTGGGACCTACGAGCAGTACTTC	CASSDPGQRGTYEQYF	NA	TRBV25-1	TRBJ2-7	NA
TGCGCCAGCAGCTTGGGAGCGGGGGGGTTGGATGAGCAGTTCTTC	CASSLGAGGLDEQFF	NA	TRBV5-1	TRBJ2-1	TRBD2
TGTGCCAGCGGTGGCAACACCGGGGAGCTGTTTTTT	CASGGNTGELFF	NA	TRBV28	TRBJ2-2	NA
TGTGCCAGCAGTGAATTGGGGGGAACCTACAATGAGCAGTTCTTC	CASSELGGTYNEQFF	once	TRBV6-1	TRBJ2-1	NA
TGTGCCAGCAGTCCGGCAGGGTGGCAAGAGACCCAGTACTTC	CASSPAGWQETQYF	NA	TRBV6-1	TRBJ2-5	NA
TGTGCCAGCAGTGGCCCCCCAGGCACTGAAGCTTTCTTT	CASSGPPGTEAFF	NA	TRBV6-4	TRBJ1-1	NA
TGCGCCAGCAGCTTGGACCACAGCACCTACGAGCAGTACTTC	CASSLDHSTYEQYF	NA	TRBV5-1	TRBJ2-7	NA
TGCGCCAGCGGGAGGGATAAAAACACCGGGGAGCTGTTTTTT	CASGRDKNTGELFF	NA	TRBV10-1	TRBJ2-2	TRBD2
TGTGCCAGCAGCCCAGTGAACACTGAAGCTTTCTTT	CASSPVNTEAFF	once	TRBV6-1	TRBJ1-1	NA
TGTGCCTGGAGGGGCTTGAACCCGGGGATAGCAGATACGCAGTATTTT	CAWRGLNPGIADTQYF	few	TRBV30	TRBJ2-3	NA
TGTGCCAGCACGGCATACGGGGGACAGTCGTACTTC	CASTAYGGQSYF	NA	TRBV6-6	TRBJ2-7	NA
TGTGCCAGCAGTTATACCGCCAGTCAGGGGGGAGCCCCAACCTTC	CASSYTASQGGAPTF	few	TRBV6-5	TRBJ1-2	TRBD1
TGTGCCAGCAGGACCGGGACACAAATATCCTACGAGCAGTACTTC	CASRTGTQISYEQYF	NA	TRBV27	TRBJ2-7	NA
TGTGCCAGTACCGACAGGGCGGGGAGTGGCGCAGATACGCAGTATTTT	CASTDRAGSGADTQYF	NA	TRBV19	TRBJ2-3	NA
TGTGCCAGCAGCTTATTTGGGGGCCCTGAAGCTTTCTTT	CASSLFGGPEAFF	NA	TRBV7-2	TRBJ1-1	NA
TGTGCCAGCAGCGCACCGGGACAGGTTTTGTACGAGCAGTACTTC	CASSAPGQVLYEQYF	once	TRBV7-9	TRBJ2-7	TRBD1
TGTGCCATCAATTCAGGGTACAATCAGCCCCAGCATTTT	CAINSGYNQPQHF	NA	TRBV10-3	TRBJ1-5	NA
TGTGCCAGCAGACAGGGACAGCGATTAAACATTCAGTACTTC	CASRQGQRLNIQYF	NA	TRBV6-5	TRBJ2-4	TRBD1
TGTGCCAGCAGTACGATTGGCGGGGTCAATGAGCAGTTCTTC	CASSTIGGVNEQFF	NA	TRBV2	TRBJ2-1	NA
TGTGCCATCAGTGAGTCGAAGACAGCTAATTCACCCCTCCACTTT	CAISESKTANSPLHF	few	TRBV10-3	TRBJ1-6	NA
TGTGCCAGCAGCTTAGCTAGCGGGAGTTACCACGAGCAGTACTTC	CASSLASGSYHEQYF	once	TRBV7-2	TRBJ2-7	TRBD2